Detailed here is one T cell receptor (beta chain). The clone's antigen remains unknown. The junction and the germline gene differ at one end; a read error may be behind it. In total, more than 500 healthy bone marrow donors made up the cohort. All cohort members were sampled while nominally healthy, although unrecorded immune exposures were likely present. The donor tested CMV seronegative and was one of the 352 seronegative cohort members. A peripheral blood sample was provided by each donor, and peripheral blood mononuclear cells were used for TCR beta sequencing. The Qiagen DNeasy Blood Extraction Kit was used to extract genomic DNA from the blood cell samples. The data are from a study of cytomegalovirus exposure and HLA in healthy donors (dated by TCRdb to the late 2010s). Turning to the overall study: According to an earlier analysis of 587 of the donors, about 170 million T cells yielded roughly 110 million unique TCR beta sequences and more than 250 Gb of sequence data. Of the roughly 410 genotyped donors, over 80% were placed in the genetic ancestry cluster associated with self-reported Caucasian donors. An earlier analysis of nearly 600 of the donors applied high-throughput TCR beta sequencing to assess whether each TCR beta V gene segment acted as functional or pseudogenic. The study aimed to test whether signatures of past pathogen exposure could be identified by cataloging public T cell receptors. Typing coverage varied by locus: roughly 620-630 donors for A, B, C, DRB1 and DQB1; roughly 560 for DQA1; nearly 610 for DPA1; fewer than 480 for DPB1. Besides the first cohort of about 730 subjects, a separate validation cohort made up of 120 different subjects was used. In a later analysis, previously published TCR beta repertoires from some 640 donors were re-analyzed and high-resolution HLA genotyping was added so that TCR occurrence patterns could be studied. Rather than drawing on any new phenotypic data, the later analysis identified candidate immune exposures from TCR beta sequences and the way those sequences occurred across donors. Every discovery cohort repertoire had been produced on one sequencing platform. Using immunosequencing, the study profiled T cell repertoires from some 670 subjects and related those repertoires to cytomegalovirus serostatus. Genome-wide SNP genotypes for about 55% of the roughly 670 donors were used in a later genetic analysis, which treated that subset as a discovery cohort. Four to six DR-DQ haplotypes were handled as single units for association and clustering because linkage in the cohort was strong. To predict cytomegalovirus infection status, the study brought together high-throughput TCR immunosequencing, statistical association of individual TCRs with disease status, and machine learning. Approximately 300 gigabases of sequencing data and around 85 million unique TCR sequences made up an early release that covered fewer than 650 HLA-typed donors. Donor age, sex, ethnicity and CMV serostatus were compiled together with the repertoire data. Among around 400 genotyped donors of the cohort, an average of around 240,000 unique TCR beta nucleotide sequences were sequenced per donor, around 18% of them non-productive. HLA typing included class I and class II loci at four-digit resolution.

The method was the immunoSEQ multiplex PCR assay. For the multiplex PCR, a mixture combining 60 forward primers for TCR Vbeta segments and 13 reverse primers for TCR Jbeta segments was used. The CDR3 region of rearranged TCR beta genes was amplified from genomic DNA by a multiplex PCR assay. On the Illumina HiSeq System, the amplified TCR beta libraries were sequenced as 87-base-pair reads. Per the original workflow: A later analysis tallied roughly 76 million unique TCR beta chains across the 666 repertoires, and some 10 million of those chains were shared by two or more donors. A nearest-neighbor algorithm error-corrected the raw reads and collapsed the reads into unique sequences, merging closely related sequences to remove PCR and sequencing errors. V, D and J gene segments were assigned by aligning CDR3 sequences to IMGT reference sequences. For a sequence to be retained, a match of at least six nucleotides was required to both a V gene segment and a J gene segment. Rearrangements were classified as productive when the CDR3 lacked stop codons and remained in frame with V and J, and all other rearrangements were classified as non-productive. CDR3 was defined according to IMGT convention as the region running from the second conserved V-encoded cysteine to the conserved J-encoded phenylalanine. In an earlier analysis of more than 550 of the donors, sequences lacking an unambiguous match to a single V gene segment were excluded. In an earlier analysis of a few hundred of the donors, V segments were called functional above 56.7% productive rearrangements and were called segregating when the between-donor standard deviation exceeded 5%. A statistical classification framework was developed to diagnose cytomegalovirus status using the catalog of TCR beta chain sequences. In a later analysis, TCR nucleotide sequences were compared against IMGT/GENE-DB human TR gene sequences so that V and J genes could be assigned. A later analysis assigned CDR3 sequences and most-parsimonious VDJ recombination scenarios with the TCRdist pipeline. In a later analysis, each TCR beta chain was defined by its CDR3 amino acid sequence together with its V-gene family, and reads without a unique V-gene family were excluded. In a later analysis, 450 to 600 highly shared, low-generation-probability nucleotide sequences were removed to address suspected cross-contamination and a sequencing artifact. For each public chain, a later analysis derived a clonal expansion index from normalized ranks of inferred template counts within each repertoire. In a later analysis, generation probabilities were computed with a VDJ recombination model fitted to out-of-frame rearrangements, and the resulting probabilities were checked against IGoR. A later analysis scored TCR-TCR, TCR-HLA and TCR-CMV co-occurrence with hypergeometric tests, applying a repertoire-size bias correction to TCR pairs. A later analysis estimated false discovery rates by permuting HLA or CMV assignments 20 times. In a later analysis, co-occurring TCRs were grouped using DBSCAN, and TCRdist sequence similarity was added for clustering within HLA-allele-positive subsets. Co-occurrence clustering excluded repertoires with fewer than 30,000 or more than 120,000 public chains, plus five with anomalous nucleotide sharing. TCRdb mirrors the immuneACCESS table, restricted to in-frame sequences. Some clones are absent from its copies; in checked studies, under half trace to an unresolved V gene, and the reason for the others is unknown. V, J and clone size are those of that table, while D and trimming were read from the DNA. Counted in this sample were over 20,000 clones; approximately 70% of them appeared once. The ten largest clones add up to 4.4% of the sample.

What the authors observed across the whole study: A later analysis found that HLA-associated TCR beta chains were more clonally expanded and had lower generation probabilities than equally common non-associated chains. Because the 87-base-pair reads could not distinguish some IMGT-functional V segments, including TRBV6-2 and TRBV6-3, those segments were excluded. A further reported finding was that TCR beta sequences accurately predicted the HLA-A and HLA-B alleles for most subjects in the first cohort. A few of the identified cytomegalovirus-associated TCR beta chains were confirmed in vitro to be specific for cytomegalovirus antigens. In a later genetic analysis, fewer N-insertions in productive TCRs were reported among donors in an Asian-associated ancestry cluster than the approximately 630-donor mean. For the cohort, immune exposure information was limited to CMV serostatus. A later analysis found that TCR association rates varied across HLA loci, with DRB1 alleles showing the most associated TCRs and HLA-C alleles the fewest. V-gene and J-gene trimming of TCR beta chains was associated with a missense DCLRE1C variant in a later genetic analysis, and the association was replicated in an independent cohort. In an earlier analysis of 450 to 750 of the donors, most TCR beta V segments appeared in productive rearrangements about 87% or about 30% of the time, broadly matching IMGT annotations. Correlated functional status among segregating V segments might reflect linkage disequilibrium, but an unknown experimental factor could not be ruled out. The classifier was reported to diagnose cytomegalovirus status with high specificity and sensitivity in both the original cohort and the validation cohort. HLA typing was unavailable for some donors at each locus, so association tests used only the typed subset. The cohort was sequenced for TCR beta chains only, and without alpha or paired-chain data the features that could be detected were limited. The earlier analysis of fewer than 750 of the donors excluded 15 to 20 rarely observed V segments, including chromosome 9 orphons, because counts were too low. When HLA alleles, especially DR and DQ, strongly co-occurred, attributing TCR associations to individual alleles was difficult. Several of the top co-occurrence clusters appeared to be linked to parvovirus B19, influenza, CMV and Epstein-Barr virus, according to a later analysis. A cluster of highly shared sequence variants was judged likely to represent a technical artifact of the sequencing pipeline. A later analysis found that most CMV-associated TCR beta chains appeared HLA-restricted, with HLA associations seemingly driven largely by CMV exposure. The study gave a list of 150 to 200 TCR beta chains associated with cytomegalovirus. At a false discovery rate of 0.05, a later analysis linked some 18,000 TCR beta sequences to specific HLA alleles. While some public TCRs were present in many individuals, most TCR sequences turned up only very rarely across donors. Presence/absence analyses assumed roughly uniform sequencing depth across donors, an assumption that may not hold. It was suggested by the authors that the approach could potentially be generalized to other disease states and immunological phenotypes.

The CDR3 starts with the cysteine, ends with the phenylalanine, and has 15 residues. This entry keeps only the CDR3 DNA: 45 bases, framed from base 1. CDR1 and CDR2, looked up from the germline V gene, are MNHEY and SVGAGI. The chain was built from TRBV6-5 and TRBJ2-1; 10 middle bases align to TRBD2. The sample consisted of PBMCs. The sequence was obtained from a woman aged 50 to 60 in good health and CMV-seronegative. Read as DNA, the sequence is TGTGCCAGCAGTTCCAGGACTAGCGGCTACAATGAGCGGTTCTTC. Protein translation: CASSSRTSGYNERFF.